The TCR beta chain described here comes from a study of response to subunit inactivated influenza vaccine. Germline values: CDR1 LGHNA, CDR2 YSLEER. This CDR3 is built from 13 residues. Trimming at V came to 4 bases and at J to 15 bases, leaving 11 bases not matched to a gene. TCRdb re-called the RT-PCR reads with MiXCR, one entry per CDR3 protein. The sample shows 500,000 to 600,000 distinct CDR3 sequences, around 11% of them seen only once. Another study also made use of these data, one on T cells expressing NK-cell markers. This second report adds: UMIs accompanied the 5'RACE template switching by which TCR beta cDNA was made. The eight sequenced donors comprised seven who were HCMV-seropositive and one who was seronegative. Roughly 1.0-8% of CD8+ T cells in more than five donors belonged to dominant NKG2C+ clonotypes. There were a handful of donors in whom these clonotypes also led the CD3+CD56-NKG2C+ fraction. Expanded NKG2C+ T cell clones had unclear HCMV specificity.

This TCR derives from a man aged 45 to 65 who received an inactivated influenza vaccine. This chain links TRBV4-3 with TRBJ2-1; 8 bases are shared with TRBD2. The sequences come from PBMCs from blood, collected on the day of vaccination. The CDR3 nucleotides read TGCGCCAGCAGCCCTTACGGACTAGCACGGCGGTTCTTC. Translating it yields CASSPYGLARRFF.